The 6 T cell receptor beta chains presented below share a single source sample, sequenced in a study of identical twins. TCRdb reanalysed the 5' RACE reads using MiXCR and keeps one entry per CDR3 protein. The sample comprises approximately 250,000 distinct CDR3 sequences, about 6.7% of which are singletons, and just over 14% rests with the top ten. These same data were also listed under a study on T cells expressing NK-cell markers.

The sample was CD8+ T cells sorted from blood. The receptors were sampled from a woman aged 18-29 years in good health.

This clonotype was seen at least ten times. V and J are TRBV7-6 and TRBJ2-1; D is unclear. V lost 0 bases and J lost 8, with 14 bases in between. The CDR3 runs 15 residues. Germline-derived CDR1 and CDR2 are SGHVS and FNYEAQ. This CDR3 is CASSLAVGVLDEQFF. CDR3 nucleotide sequence: TGTGCCAGCAGCTTAGCCGTTGGGGTCCTAGATGAGCAGTTCTTC.

Ten or more counts support this clonotype. This chain joins TRBV7-9 and TRBJ2-3, with 8 bases lining up with TRBD2. Looked up from germline, CDR1 is SEHNR and CDR2 is FQNEAQ (reference sequence). This CDR3 spans 15 amino acids. With V trimmed by 5 bases and J by 4 bases, 8 bases remained unmatched. The CDR3 protein is CASSAREGVADTQYF. CDR3 nucleotide sequence: TGTGCCAGCAGCGCCCGGGAGGGGGTAGCAGATACGCAGTATTTT.

V and J are TRBV29-1 and TRBJ2-1; TRBD1 aligns across 7 bases. The junction had 3 bases not matched to a gene; V was cut back by 3 bases and J by 1 base. Germline CDR1 and CDR2: SQVTM and ANQGSEA. CDR3 length: 14 amino acids. This CDR3 is CSVEGQRSYNEQFF. CDR3 coding DNA: TGCAGCGTTGAGGGACAGAGGTCCTACAATGAGCAGTTCTTC.

The V and J genes are TRBV7-9 and TRBJ2-1; D not resolved. The germline V gene has CDR1 SEHNR and CDR2 FQNEAQ (reference sequence). The CDR3 loop spans 13 amino acids. Trimming took off 10 bases at V and 9 bases at J, with 19 bases between the two ends. The CDR3 is CANQGLHGGEQFF. The CDR3, as DNA: TGTGCCAACCAAGGTCTTCATGGTGGTGAGCAGTTCTTC.

Ten or more counts support this clonotype. This chain connects TRBV7-9 to TRBJ1-1, with D uncertain. Trimming took 7 bases from V and 4 from J, leaving 13 bases between them. The CDR3 is 13 amino acids. Germline V lookup: CDR1 SEHNR, CDR2 FQNEAQ (reference sequence). The CDR3 loop is CASTWPQSTEAFF. CDR3 in DNA: TGTGCCAGCACCTGGCCCCAGTCCACTGAAGCTTTCTTT.

J is TRBJ2-7 and V is TRBV19, with D uncertain. Trimming stripped 8 bases from V and 2 bases from J, with 16 bases between. The CDR3 length is 14 residues. Germline V gene lookup returns CDR1 LNHDA and CDR2 SQIVND (reference sequence). CDR3 protein: CASSLTPAAYEQYF. DNA of the CDR3: TGTGCCAGTTCCCTTACACCGGCGGCCTACGAGCAGTACTTC.